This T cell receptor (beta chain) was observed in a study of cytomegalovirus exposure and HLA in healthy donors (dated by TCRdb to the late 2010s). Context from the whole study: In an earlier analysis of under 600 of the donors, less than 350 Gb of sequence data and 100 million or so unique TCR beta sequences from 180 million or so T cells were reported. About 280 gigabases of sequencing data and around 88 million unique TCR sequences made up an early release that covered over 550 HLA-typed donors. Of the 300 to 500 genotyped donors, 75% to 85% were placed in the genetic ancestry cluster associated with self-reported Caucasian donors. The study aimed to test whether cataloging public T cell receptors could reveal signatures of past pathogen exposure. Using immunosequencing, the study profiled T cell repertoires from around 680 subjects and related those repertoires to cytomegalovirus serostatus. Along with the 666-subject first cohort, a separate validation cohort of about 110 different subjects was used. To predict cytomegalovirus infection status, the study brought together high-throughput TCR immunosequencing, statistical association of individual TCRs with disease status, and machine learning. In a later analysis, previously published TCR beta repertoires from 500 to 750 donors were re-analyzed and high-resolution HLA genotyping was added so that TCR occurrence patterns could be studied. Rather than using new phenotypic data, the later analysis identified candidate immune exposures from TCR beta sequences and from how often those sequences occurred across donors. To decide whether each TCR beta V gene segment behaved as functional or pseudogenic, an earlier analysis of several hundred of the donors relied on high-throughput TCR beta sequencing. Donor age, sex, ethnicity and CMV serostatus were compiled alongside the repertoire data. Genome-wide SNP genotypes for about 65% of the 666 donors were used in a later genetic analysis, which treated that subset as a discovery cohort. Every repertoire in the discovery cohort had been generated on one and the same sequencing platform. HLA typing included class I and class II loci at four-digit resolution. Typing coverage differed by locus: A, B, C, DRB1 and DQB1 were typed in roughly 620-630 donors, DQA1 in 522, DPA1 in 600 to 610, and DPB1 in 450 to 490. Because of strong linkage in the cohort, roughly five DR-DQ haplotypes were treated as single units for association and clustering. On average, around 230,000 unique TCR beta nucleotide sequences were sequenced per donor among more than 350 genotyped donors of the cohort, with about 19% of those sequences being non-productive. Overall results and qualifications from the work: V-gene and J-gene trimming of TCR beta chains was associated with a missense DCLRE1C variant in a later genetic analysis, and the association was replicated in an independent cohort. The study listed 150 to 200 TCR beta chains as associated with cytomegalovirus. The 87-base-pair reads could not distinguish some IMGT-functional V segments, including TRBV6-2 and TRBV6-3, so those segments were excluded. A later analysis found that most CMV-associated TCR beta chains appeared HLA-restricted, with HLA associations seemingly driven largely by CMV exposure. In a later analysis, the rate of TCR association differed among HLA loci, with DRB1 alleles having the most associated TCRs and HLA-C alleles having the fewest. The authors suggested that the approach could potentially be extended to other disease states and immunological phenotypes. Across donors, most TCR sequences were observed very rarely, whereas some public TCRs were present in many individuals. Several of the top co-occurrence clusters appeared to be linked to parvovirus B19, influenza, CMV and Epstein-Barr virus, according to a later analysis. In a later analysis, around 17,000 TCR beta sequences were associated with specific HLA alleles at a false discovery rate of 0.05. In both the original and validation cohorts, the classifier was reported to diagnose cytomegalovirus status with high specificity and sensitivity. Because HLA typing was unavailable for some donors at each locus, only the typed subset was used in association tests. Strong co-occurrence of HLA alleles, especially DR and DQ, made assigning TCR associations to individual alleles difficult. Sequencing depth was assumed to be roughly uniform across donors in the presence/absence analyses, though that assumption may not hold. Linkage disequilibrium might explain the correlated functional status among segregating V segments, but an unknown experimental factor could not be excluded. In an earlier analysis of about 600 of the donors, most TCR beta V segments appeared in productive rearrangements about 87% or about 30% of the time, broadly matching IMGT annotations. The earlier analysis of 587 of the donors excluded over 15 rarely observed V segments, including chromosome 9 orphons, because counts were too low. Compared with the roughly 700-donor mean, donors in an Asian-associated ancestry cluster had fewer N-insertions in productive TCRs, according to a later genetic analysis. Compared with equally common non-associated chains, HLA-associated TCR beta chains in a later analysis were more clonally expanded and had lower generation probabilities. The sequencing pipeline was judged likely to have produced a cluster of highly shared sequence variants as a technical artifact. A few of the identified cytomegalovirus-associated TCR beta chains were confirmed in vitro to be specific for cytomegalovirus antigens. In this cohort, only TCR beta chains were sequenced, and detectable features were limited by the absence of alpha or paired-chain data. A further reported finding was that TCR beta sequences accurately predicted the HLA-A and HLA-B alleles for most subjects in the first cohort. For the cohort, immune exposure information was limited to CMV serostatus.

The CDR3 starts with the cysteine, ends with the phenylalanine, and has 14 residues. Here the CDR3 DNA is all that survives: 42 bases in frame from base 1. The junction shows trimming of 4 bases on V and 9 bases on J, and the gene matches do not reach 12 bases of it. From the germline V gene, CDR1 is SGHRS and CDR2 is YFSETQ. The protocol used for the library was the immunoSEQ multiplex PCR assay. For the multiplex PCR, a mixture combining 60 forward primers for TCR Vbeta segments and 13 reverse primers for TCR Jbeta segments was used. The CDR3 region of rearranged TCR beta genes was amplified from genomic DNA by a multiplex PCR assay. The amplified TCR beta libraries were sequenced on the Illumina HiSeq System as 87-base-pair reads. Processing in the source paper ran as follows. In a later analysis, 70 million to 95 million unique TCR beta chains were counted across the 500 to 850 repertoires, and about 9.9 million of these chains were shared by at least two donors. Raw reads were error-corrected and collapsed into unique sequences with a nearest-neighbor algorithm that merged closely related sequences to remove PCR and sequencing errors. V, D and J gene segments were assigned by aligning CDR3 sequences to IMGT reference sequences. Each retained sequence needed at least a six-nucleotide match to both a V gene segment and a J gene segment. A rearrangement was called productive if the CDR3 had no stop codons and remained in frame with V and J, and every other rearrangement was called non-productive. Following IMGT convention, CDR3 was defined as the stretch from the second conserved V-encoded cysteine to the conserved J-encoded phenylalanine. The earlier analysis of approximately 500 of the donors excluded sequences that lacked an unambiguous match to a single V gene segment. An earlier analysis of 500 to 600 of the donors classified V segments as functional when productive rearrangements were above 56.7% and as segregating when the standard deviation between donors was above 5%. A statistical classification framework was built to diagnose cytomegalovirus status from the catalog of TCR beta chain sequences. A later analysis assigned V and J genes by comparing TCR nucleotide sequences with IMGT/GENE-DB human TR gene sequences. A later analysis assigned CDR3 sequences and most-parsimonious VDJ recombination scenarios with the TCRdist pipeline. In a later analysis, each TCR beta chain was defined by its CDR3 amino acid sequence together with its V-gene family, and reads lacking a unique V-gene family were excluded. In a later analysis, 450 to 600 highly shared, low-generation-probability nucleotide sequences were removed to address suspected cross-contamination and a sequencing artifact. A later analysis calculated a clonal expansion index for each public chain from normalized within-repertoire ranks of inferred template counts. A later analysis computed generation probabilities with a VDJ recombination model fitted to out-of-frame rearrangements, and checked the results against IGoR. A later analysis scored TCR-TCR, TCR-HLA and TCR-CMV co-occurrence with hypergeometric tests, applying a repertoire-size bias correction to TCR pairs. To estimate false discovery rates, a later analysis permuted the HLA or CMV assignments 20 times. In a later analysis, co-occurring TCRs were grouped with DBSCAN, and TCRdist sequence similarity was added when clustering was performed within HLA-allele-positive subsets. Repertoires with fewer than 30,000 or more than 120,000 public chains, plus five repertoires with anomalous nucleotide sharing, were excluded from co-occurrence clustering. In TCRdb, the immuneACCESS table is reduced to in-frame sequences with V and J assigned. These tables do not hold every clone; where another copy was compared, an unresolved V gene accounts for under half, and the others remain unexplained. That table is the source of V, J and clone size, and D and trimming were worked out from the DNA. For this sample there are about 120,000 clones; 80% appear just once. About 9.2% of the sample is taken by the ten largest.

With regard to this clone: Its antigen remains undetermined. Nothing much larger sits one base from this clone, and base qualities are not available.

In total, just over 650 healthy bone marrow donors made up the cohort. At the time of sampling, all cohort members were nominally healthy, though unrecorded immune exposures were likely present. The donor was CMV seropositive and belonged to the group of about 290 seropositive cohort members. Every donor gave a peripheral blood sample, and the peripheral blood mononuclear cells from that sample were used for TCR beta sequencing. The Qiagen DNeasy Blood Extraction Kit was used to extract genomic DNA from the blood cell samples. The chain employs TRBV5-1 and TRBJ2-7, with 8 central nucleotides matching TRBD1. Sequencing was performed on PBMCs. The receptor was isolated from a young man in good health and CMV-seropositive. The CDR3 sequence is CASSPGQERLRQYF. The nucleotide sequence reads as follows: TGCGCCAGCAGCCCGGGACAGGAAAGATTAAGGCAGTACTTC.